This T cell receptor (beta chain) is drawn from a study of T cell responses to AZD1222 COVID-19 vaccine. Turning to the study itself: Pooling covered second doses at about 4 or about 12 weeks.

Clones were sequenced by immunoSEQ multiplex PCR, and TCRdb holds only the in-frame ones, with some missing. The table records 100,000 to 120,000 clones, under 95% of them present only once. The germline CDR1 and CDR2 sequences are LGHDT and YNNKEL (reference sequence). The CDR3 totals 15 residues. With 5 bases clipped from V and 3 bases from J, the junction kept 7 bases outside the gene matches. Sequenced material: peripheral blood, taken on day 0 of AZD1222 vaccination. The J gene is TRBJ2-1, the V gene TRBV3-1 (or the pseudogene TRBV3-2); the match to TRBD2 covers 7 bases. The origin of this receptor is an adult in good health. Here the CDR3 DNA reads TGTGCCAGCAGCTCTAGCGGAGCGATCTACAATGAGCAGTTCTTC. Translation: CASSSSGAIYNEQFF.